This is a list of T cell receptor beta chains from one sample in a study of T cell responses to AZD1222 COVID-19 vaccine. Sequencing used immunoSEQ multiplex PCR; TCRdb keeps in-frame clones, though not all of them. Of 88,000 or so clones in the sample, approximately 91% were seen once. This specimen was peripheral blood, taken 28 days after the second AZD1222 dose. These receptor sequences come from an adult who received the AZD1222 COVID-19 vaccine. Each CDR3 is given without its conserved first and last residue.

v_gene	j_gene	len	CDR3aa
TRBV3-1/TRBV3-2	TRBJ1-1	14	ASSLRDRGLYTEAF
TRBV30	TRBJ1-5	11	AWSVTPNQPQH
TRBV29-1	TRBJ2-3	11	SVVRDSTDTQY
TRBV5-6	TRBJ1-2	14	ASSLMADPSLYGYT
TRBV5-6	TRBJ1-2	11	ASNYGQGLGYT
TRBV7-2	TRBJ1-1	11	ASSSGPDTEAF
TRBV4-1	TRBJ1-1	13	ASSQVFREDTEAF
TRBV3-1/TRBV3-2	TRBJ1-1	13	ASSHRGGRNTEAF
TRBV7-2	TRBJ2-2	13	ASSLGRGLAGELF
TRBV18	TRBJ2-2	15	ASSPQRGVSNTGELF
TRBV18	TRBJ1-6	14	ASSPRPGGYNSPLH
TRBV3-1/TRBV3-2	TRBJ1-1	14	ASSQEFTGWGTEAF
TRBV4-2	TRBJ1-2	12	ASSQGTGGDGYT
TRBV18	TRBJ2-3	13	ASSHGGHSADTQY
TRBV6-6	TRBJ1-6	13	ASSEQRGLGSPLH
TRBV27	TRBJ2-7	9	ASRAGGEQY
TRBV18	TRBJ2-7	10	ASSPASYEQY
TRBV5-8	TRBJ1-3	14	ASSLLGVVSGNTIY
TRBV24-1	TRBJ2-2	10	ATGQNTGELF
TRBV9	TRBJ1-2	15	ASSLNPGPTSPRGYT